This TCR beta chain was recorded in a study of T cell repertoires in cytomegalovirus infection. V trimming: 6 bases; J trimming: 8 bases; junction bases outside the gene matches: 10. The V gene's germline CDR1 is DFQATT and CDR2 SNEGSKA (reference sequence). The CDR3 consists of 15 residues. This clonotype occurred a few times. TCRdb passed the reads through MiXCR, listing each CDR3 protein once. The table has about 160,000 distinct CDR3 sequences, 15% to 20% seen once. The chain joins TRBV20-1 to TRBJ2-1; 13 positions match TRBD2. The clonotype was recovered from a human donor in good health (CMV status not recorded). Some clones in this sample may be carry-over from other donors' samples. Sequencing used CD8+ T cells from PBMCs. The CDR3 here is CSAKGTSGILDEQFF. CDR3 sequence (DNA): TGCAGTGCAAAAGGGACTAGCGGGATTCTGGATGAGCAGTTCTTC.